The 18 T cell receptor beta chains given below trace back to one sample, sequenced in a study of shared clonotypes between healthy human individuals. Sequencing was performed with immunoSEQ multiplex PCR; in TCRdb, only in-frame clones are kept and a portion is missing. This sample has a few million clones, with roughly 93% found just once. The source material was naive CD4+ T cells from PBMCs. Subset described: CD45RA+ positively selected. Receptor source: a man in his late teens or twenties in good health. Some clones in this sample may be carry-over from other donors' samples.

This rearrangement joins TRBV5-5 to TRBJ1-4; TRBD1 agrees at 7 bases. V shed 3 bases and J 0 bases; nucleotides not matched to a gene: 8. The CDR3 runs to 17 residues. Germline CDR1 SGHKS, CDR2 YYEKEE (reference sequence). CDR3 in amino acids: CASSYHDRAATNEKLFF. In DNA form, the CDR3 reads TGTGCCAGCAGCTACCACGACAGGGCAGCAACTAATGAAAAACTGTTTTTT.

The chain's CDR3 is CASSSGGGNTGELFF. CDR3 DNA: TGTGCCAGCAGTTCAGGGGGCGGGAACACCGGGGAGCTGTTTTTT. The chain combines TRBV28 with TRBJ2-2; 8 bases match TRBD1. CDR1 is MDHEN and CDR2 is SYDVKM in the germline V gene. This CDR3 comprises 15 residues. The V segment lost 4 bases and the J segment 1 base; nucleotides outside the gene matches: 2. Full variable domain (outside the CDR3, taken from reference TRBV28 and TRBJ2-2): DVKVTQSSRYLVKRTGEKVFLECVQDMDHENMFWYRQDPGLGLRLIYFSYDVKMKEKGDIPEGYSVSREKKERFSLILESASTNQTSMYLCASSSGGGNTGELFFGEGSRLTVL.

This chain links TRBV14 with TRBJ2-3; 9 positions agree with TRBD2. Germline lookup yields CDR1 SGHDN and CDR2 FVKESK. The CDR3 consists of 14 residues. The V gene end was trimmed by 8 bases and the J gene end by 2 bases; junction bases not matched to a gene: 5. CDR3 DNA: TGTGCCAGCTCGCGGGAGGGATTCACAGATACGCAGTATTTT. Protein product: CASSREGFTDTQYF. Drawing the rest from reference TRBV14 and TRBJ2-3, the complete variable domain is EAGVTQFPSHSVIEKGQTVTLRCDPISGHDNLYWYRRVMGKEIKFLLHFVKESKQDESGMPNNRFLAERTGGTYSTLKVQPAELEDSGVYFCASSREGFTDTQYFGPGTRLTVL.

Details on this clone: Other DNA sequences in this sample translate to the same CDR3. V and J are TRBV5-1 and TRBJ1-5; D call uncertain. Germline CDR1 reads SGHRS; CDR2 reads YFSETQ. V was shortened by 4 bases and J by 4 bases, with 9 bases between the two germline ends. This CDR3 region has 13 residues. The CDR3 nucleotides read TGCGCCAGCAGCCGGGTGGGGAATCAGCCCCAGCATTTT. Translated: CASSRVGNQPQHF.

This chain connects TRBV4-3 to TRBJ2-1; unclear D gene. Germline CDR1 LGHNA, CDR2 YSLEER. With 6 bases removed from V and 6 bases from J, the gap between germline ends came to 15 bases. The CDR3 sequence is 14 residues long. CDR3 in DNA: TGCGCCAGCAGTCTGAAGGCTGGGTTCAATGAGCAGTTCTTC. Protein sequence: CASSLKAGFNEQFF.

The V gene is TRBV18, the J gene TRBJ1-5; D gene unclear. Germline V gene lookup returns CDR1 KGHSH and CDR2 LQKENI. V lost 2 bases, J lost 0 bases, and 8 bases lay in between. The CDR3 totals 15 residues. The CDR3 is CASSPDWNSNQPQHF. The CDR3 coding sequence is TGTGCCAGCTCACCAGACTGGAATAGCAATCAGCCCCAGCATTTT. The whole variable domain, remainder taken from reference TRBV18 and TRBJ1-5, is NAGVMQNPRHLVRRRGQEARLRCSPMKGHSHVYWYRQLPEEGLKFMVYLQKENIIDESGMPKERFSAEFPKEGPSILRIQQVVRGDSAAYFCASSPDWNSNQPQHFGDGTRLSIL.

This clone came up once. One end of the junction varies from germline; a read error may be responsible. The J gene is TRBJ1-5, the V gene TRBV19; 10 positions match TRBD1. Germline loops: CDR1 LNHDA, CDR2 SQIVND (reference sequence). The CDR3 loop spans 15 amino acids. This CDR3 reads CASSVDRGPGQPQHF. The CDR3 DNA follows: TGTGCCAGTAGTGTAGACAGGGGGCCCGGTCAGCCCCAGCATTTT.

This clone was seen only once. V and J are TRBV5-1 and TRBJ2-7; a possible D gene is TRBD2 (6 bases). Germline V gene data show CDR1 as SGHRS and CDR2 as YFSETQ. The V end lost 3 bases, the J end lost 2 bases, and 15 bases lay between the germline ends. There are 15 residues in the CDR3. The CDR3: CASSSGGTTTYEQYF. For the CDR3, the DNA is TGCGCCAGCAGCTCGGGCGGGACCACCACCTACGAGCAGTACTTC.

The genes are TRBV28 and TRBJ2-7; D perhaps matches TRBD2 (5 bases). Deletions cut 6 bases from V and 6 bases from J, with 12 bases between. From germline, CDR1 is MDHEN and CDR2 SYDVKM. This CDR3 spans 12 amino acids. Here the CDR3 reads CASRLRAGEQYF. The CDR3 bases are TGTGCCAGCAGGTTGCGGGCAGGCGAGCAGTACTTC.

To note about this clone: Other DNA sequences from this sample encode an identical CDR3 as well. The chain combines TRBV29-1 with TRBJ1-1, with D tentatively TRBD1 (5 bases). V lost 4 bases and J lost 3, with 15 bases in between. The CDR3 has 14 amino acids. Germline V gene lookup returns CDR1 SQVTM and CDR2 ANQGSEA. In nucleotides, the CDR3 is TGCAGCGTTGGGGCTACAGGAAGCTACACTGAAGCTTTCTTT. This gives the protein CSVGATGSYTEAFF.

This chain uses TRBV29-1 with TRBJ1-1; D might be TRBD1 (5 bases). The CDR3 is 14 amino acids. Trimming removed 2 bases at V and 7 bases at J, with 17 bases between. Germline V gene lookup returns CDR1 SQVTM and CDR2 ANQGSEA. The CDR3 reads CSVEHSGTRREAFF. CDR3 nucleotide sequence: TGCAGCGTTGAACACTCAGGGACTCGGCGTGAAGCTTTCTTT.

This clone was counted once. The rearrangement uses TRBV19 and TRBJ1-4, with D hard to call. The germline gives CDR1 LNHDA, CDR2 SQIVND (reference sequence). The CDR3 is made up of 14 amino acids. V was trimmed by 3 bases and J by 0 bases, leaving 5 bases between them. The CDR3 DNA reads TGTGCCAGTAGTATTTGGGCAACTAATGAAAAACTGTTTTTT. Translated: CASSIWATNEKLFF.

The chain joins TRBV29-1 to TRBJ1-1, with D unclear. Germline CDR1 reads SQVTM; CDR2 reads ANQGSEA. Between the trimmed V and J ends, which lost 6 bases and 1 base, there was a span of 12 bases. The CDR3 totals 13 residues. The CDR3 bases are TGCAGCGTCGCCTACCGACGGAACACTGAAGCTTTCTTT. Translation gives CSVAYRRNTEAFF.

The chain combines TRBV4-3 with TRBJ2-1, with D tentatively TRBD2 (5 bases). The germline V gene encodes CDR1 LGHNA and CDR2 YSLEER. Trimming took 0 bases from V and 1 from J, leaving 19 bases between them. The CDR3 is made up of 19 amino acids. This CDR3 is CASSQERSSWRVSYNEQFF. For the CDR3, the DNA is TGCGCCAGCAGCCAAGAACGAAGCTCTTGGCGGGTTTCCTACAATGAGCAGTTCTTC.

The sample holds one count of this clone. The chain joins TRBV7-3 to TRBJ2-3, with 8 bases aligning to TRBD2. The germline CDR1 and CDR2 sequences are SGHTA and FQGTGA. V trimming: 5 bases; J trimming: 8 bases; junction bases outside the gene matches: 15. This CDR3 has 16 amino acids. The CDR3 nucleotides read TGTGCCAGCAGCCCTTCAGGGCGGGAGGTGGGGGGTACGCAGTATTTT. Its protein is CASSPSGREVGGTQYF. Combining the CDR3 with reference TRBV7-3 and TRBJ2-3 gives the whole variable domain GAGVSQTPSNKVTEKGKYVELRCDPISGHTALYWYRQSLGQGPEFLIYFQGTGAADDSGLPNDRFFAVRPEGSVSTLKIQRTERGDSAVYLCASSPSGREVGGTQYFGPGTRLTVL.

For the CDR3, the DNA is TGTGCCAGTTGGGACAGAGCCTTCAATCAGCCCCAGCATTTT. Its translation: CASWDRAFNQPQHF. The genes are TRBV19 and TRBJ1-5; TRBD1 matches 7 bases. The junction had 7 bases not matched to a gene; V was cut back by 8 bases and J by 3 bases. The CDR3 has 14 amino acids. The germline V gene has CDR1 LNHDA and CDR2 SQIVND (reference sequence).

This rearrangement joins TRBV7-2 to TRBJ1-5; no clear D. Trimming took off 1 base at V and 6 bases at J, with 16 bases between the two ends. Per the germline V gene, CDR1 is SGHTA and CDR2 is FQGNSA. The CDR3 covers 16 residues. In DNA, the CDR3 is TGTGCCAGCAGCTTAGTTACCTCGGCGTTTTCTCAGCCCCAGCATTTT. This codes for CASSLVTSAFSQPQHF.

The chain couples TRBV6-1 to TRBJ1-1; no clear D. CDR3 length: 12 residues. V was trimmed by 0 bases and J by 11 bases, leaving 10 bases between them. CDR1 is MNHNS, CDR2 SASEGT, per germline. This CDR3 is CASSEAGRAAFF. The CDR3 DNA sequence: TGTGCCAGCAGTGAAGCAGGTCGGGCGGCTTTCTTT.